These 17 T cell receptor beta chains came from one sample sequenced in a study of blood T cell repertoires in COVID-19. The assay was immunoSEQ multiplex PCR, and TCRdb's table has in-frame clones only and misses some. This sample has 53,000 or so clones, with 85% to 95% found just once. Sequencing input: peripheral blood. The receptors were gathered from a human donor in a cohort sampled during active COVID-19.

The rearrangement links TRBV7-2 to TRBJ1-2; D may be TRBD1 (5 bases). This CDR3 has 16 residues. V was pared by 4 bases and J by 4 bases, with 19 bases between. CDR1 and CDR2 from the germline V gene are SGHTA and FQGNSA. The CDR3 reads CASSSREGPQGYGYTF. The CDR3 DNA is TGTGCCAGCAGCTCCCGGGAGGGTCCCCAGGGCTATGGCTACACCTTC.

V gene TRBV6-6 combines with J gene TRBJ1-5; TRBD1 agrees at 10 bases. With V trimmed by 7 bases and J by 1 base, 4 bases remained unmatched. This CDR3 spans 15 amino acids. The germline V gene has CDR1 MNHNY and CDR2 SVGAGI (reference sequence). The CDR3 DNA reads as TGTGCCAGCACGACAGGGGGCGCGAGCAATCAGCCCCAGCATTTT. As protein: CASTTGGASNQPQHF.

This clone occurred once. J is TRBJ2-2 and V is TRBV6-5; tentatively, D is TRBD1 (5 bases). Trimming took 8 bases from V and 2 from J, leaving 9 bases between them. Germline loops: CDR1 MNHEY, CDR2 SVGAGI. This CDR3 has 13 residues. The CDR3 sequence is CASRDSNTGELFF. The CDR3 DNA sequence: TGTGCCAGCCGAGACAGCAACACCGGGGAGCTGTTTTTT.

This chain links TRBV20-1 with TRBJ2-1; D unresolved. Trimming stripped 1 base from V and 8 bases from J, with 6 bases between. This CDR3 spans 11 amino acids. Germline CDR1 is DFQATT and CDR2 is SNEGSKA (reference sequence). CDR3 coding DNA: TGCAGTGCTAGAGCTCTAGATGAGCAGTTCTTC. Protein product: CSARALDEQFF.

This chain joins TRBV30 and TRBJ1-6; TRBD1 aligns across 7 bases. Germline V lookup: CDR1 GTSNPN, CDR2 SVGIG (reference sequence). The V segment lost 5 bases and the J segment 9 bases; nucleotides outside the gene matches: 13. This CDR3 has 15 amino acids. Here the CDR3 reads CAWGFGDRVFSPLHF. DNA of the CDR3: TGTGCCTGGGGCTTCGGAGACAGGGTGTTTTCACCCCTCCACTTT.

The V and J genes are TRBV6-1 and TRBJ1-5; D not resolved. Trimming left V 3 bases short and J 9 bases short, with 21 bases between. The CDR3 is 16 amino acids. CDR1 and CDR2 (germline): MNHNS, SASEGT. The CDR3 region has the DNA TGTGCCAGCAGTGATGCGGGGTCAAAAAGACCTAGGCCCCAGCATTTT. Translating gives CASSDAGSKRPRPQHF.

V gene TRBV28 combines with J gene TRBJ1-1; TRBD1 matches at 7 bases. The CDR3 runs to 13 residues. V shed 6 bases and J 1 base; nucleotides not matched to a gene: 2. The germline V gene encodes CDR1 MDHEN and CDR2 SYDVKM. CDR3 sequence (DNA): TGTGCCAGCAGGGGACAGACGAACACTGAAGCTTTCTTT. It encodes CASRGQTNTEAFF.

This chain links TRBV2 with TRBJ1-2, with no clear D. Germline values: CDR1 SNHLY, CDR2 FYNNEI. Trimming took off 8 bases at V and 4 bases at J, with 8 bases between the two ends. The CDR3 extends over 11 amino acids. The CDR3 DNA follows: TGTGCCAGCCATACGGTCTATGGCTACACCTTC. Residues: CASHTVYGYTF.

The chain combines TRBV24-1 with TRBJ2-2; D not certain. Trimming removed 3 bases from V and 8 bases from J, with 9 bases in between. The V gene's germline CDR1 is KGHDR and CDR2 SFDVKD. The CDR3 consists of 13 residues. The CDR3: CATSDRSFGELFF. CDR3 nucleotides: TGTGCCACCAGTGATCGGAGCTTTGGGGAGCTGTTTTTT.

CDR3 in DNA: TGTGCCAGCAGTTTAGCCAGCGGGAGGGCTTCGCACTCCTACGAGCAGTACTTC. It specifies CASSLASGRASHSYEQYF. The chain couples TRBV27 to TRBJ2-7; TRBD2 aligns across 10 bases. There are 18 residues in the CDR3. Germline CDR1 is MNHEY and CDR2 is SMNVEV (reference sequence). With V trimmed by 2 bases and J by 0 bases, 10 bases remained unmatched.

V gene TRBV2 combines with J gene TRBJ2-5, with D unresolved. The germline CDR1 and CDR2 sequences are SNHLY and FYNNEI. Deletions cut 7 bases from V and 2 bases from J, with 14 bases between. The CDR3 is made up of 14 amino acids. CDR3 loop: CASIHNSGQETQYF. The CDR3, as DNA: TGTGCCAGCATCCATAACAGTGGGCAAGAGACCCAGTACTTC.

The count of this clone is one. The V and J genes are TRBV15 and TRBJ1-5; 9 bases are a match to TRBD1. Germline loops: CDR1 LNHNV, CDR2 YYDKDF (reference sequence). CDR3 length: 13 residues. Unmatched junction bases numbered 11, after V lost 9 bases and J lost 11 bases. CDR3 region: CATMDRGGVTQHF. The CDR3 DNA is TGTGCCACAATGGACAGGGGAGGTGTTACCCAGCATTTT. Filled out from reference TRBV15 and TRBJ1-5, the complete variable domain reads DAMVIQNPRYQVTQFGKPVTLSCSQTLNHNVMYWYQQKSSQAPKLLFHYYDKDFNNEADTPDNFQSRRPNTSFCFLDIRSPGLGDTAMYLCATMDRGGVTQHFGDGTRLSIL.

The chain links TRBV15 to TRBJ1-5; TRBD1 agrees at 9 bases. V lost 3 bases to trimming and J lost 0 bases; unmatched junction nucleotides: 12. CDR3 length: 19 amino acids. Germline lookup yields CDR1 LNHNV and CDR2 YYDKDF (reference sequence). This CDR3 reads CATSSLQGARIYSNQPQHF. CDR3 in DNA: TGTGCCACCAGCAGTCTACAGGGGGCTCGAATCTATAGCAATCAGCCCCAGCATTTT.

This chain's CDR3 is CAISEFVRAQSYGYTF. The CDR3 DNA sequence: TGTGCCATCAGTGAGTTTGTGAGGGCCCAGAGCTATGGCTACACCTTC. This chain joins TRBV10-3 and TRBJ1-2; the D is unclear. Trimming removed 1 base at V and 4 bases at J, with 16 bases between. CDR1 is ENHRY and CDR2 is SYGVKD in the germline V gene. The CDR3 loop spans 16 amino acids.

The chain couples TRBV27 to TRBJ2-2; 14 bases align to TRBD2. The CDR3 covers 15 residues. V gave up 6 bases and J gave up 6 bases; unmatched junction bases: 3. The germline V gene has CDR1 MNHEY and CDR2 SMNVEV (reference sequence). CDR3 protein: CASRRLAGGPGELFF. CDR3 DNA: TGTGCCAGCAGGAGACTAGCGGGAGGGCCCGGGGAGCTGTTTTTT.

The genes are TRBV30 and TRBJ2-5, with 7 bases identical to TRBD1. Per germline, CDR1 GTSNPN and CDR2 SVGIG (reference sequence). The CDR3 totals 14 residues. J lost 2 bases, V lost 3 bases, and 6 bases had no gene match. CDR3 nucleotides: TGTGCCTGGAGGGACCCGGGACAGCAAGAGACCCAGTACTTC. It specifies CAWRDPGQQETQYF.

V and J are TRBV6-4 and TRBJ2-2, with 7 bases identical to TRBD1. The J segment lost 6 bases and the V segment lost 3 bases, leaving 10 bases of the junction unmatched. The CDR3 spans 16 residues. Germline values: CDR1 MRHNA, CDR2 SNTAGT. The CDR3 nucleotides are TGTGCCAGCAGTGAAGTAGGGGGCGCGGGCGCCGGGGAGCTGTTTTTT. This codes for CASSEVGGAGAGELFF.